This note documents a single TCR beta chain sequence. Then a second PCR, running roughly 7 to 11 cycles, was carried out with a sample-barcoded 5' primer and a J-beta primer mix. TCRdb redid the calling of the 5' RACE reads with MiXCR, one entry per CDR3 protein. This sample has over a million distinct CDR3 sequences, with around 42% found just once. This sample is drawn from a study of blood T cells in healthy people across ages. Ranging in age from about 6 to 90, the donors were healthy Caucasian individuals from Russia. The authors drew about 10 milliliters of peripheral blood from each donor. Germline V gene lookup returns CDR1 DFQATT and CDR2 SNEGSKA (reference sequence). J gave up 7 bases and V 2 bases, and 9 bases lay outside the gene matches. The CDR3 has 15 residues.

The sequence derives from a woman younger than 35 in good health. V and J are TRBV20-1 and TRBJ2-1; 9 bases are a match to TRBD2. The specimen was blood. CDR3 sequence reads: CSARPFAGGPNEQFF. The CDR3 DNA follows: TGCAGTGCTAGACCCTTCGCGGGGGGGCCGAATGAGCAGTTCTTC.